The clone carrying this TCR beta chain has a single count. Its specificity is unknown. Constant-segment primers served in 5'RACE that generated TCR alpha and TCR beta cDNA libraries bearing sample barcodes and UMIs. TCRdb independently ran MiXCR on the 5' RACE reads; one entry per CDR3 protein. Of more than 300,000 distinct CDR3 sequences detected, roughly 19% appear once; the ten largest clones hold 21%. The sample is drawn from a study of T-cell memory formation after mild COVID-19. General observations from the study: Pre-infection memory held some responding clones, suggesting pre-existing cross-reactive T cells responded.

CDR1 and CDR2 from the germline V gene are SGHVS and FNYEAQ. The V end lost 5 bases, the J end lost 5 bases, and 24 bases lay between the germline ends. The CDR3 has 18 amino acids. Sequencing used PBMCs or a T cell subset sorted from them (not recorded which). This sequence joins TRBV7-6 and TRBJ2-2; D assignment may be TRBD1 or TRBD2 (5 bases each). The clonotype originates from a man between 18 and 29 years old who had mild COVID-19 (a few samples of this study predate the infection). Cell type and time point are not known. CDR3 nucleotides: TGTGCCAGCAGCCGTCTAGCTATGGGGGAAATCGGGACCGGGGAGCTGTTTTTT. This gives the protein CASSRLAMGEIGTGELFF.